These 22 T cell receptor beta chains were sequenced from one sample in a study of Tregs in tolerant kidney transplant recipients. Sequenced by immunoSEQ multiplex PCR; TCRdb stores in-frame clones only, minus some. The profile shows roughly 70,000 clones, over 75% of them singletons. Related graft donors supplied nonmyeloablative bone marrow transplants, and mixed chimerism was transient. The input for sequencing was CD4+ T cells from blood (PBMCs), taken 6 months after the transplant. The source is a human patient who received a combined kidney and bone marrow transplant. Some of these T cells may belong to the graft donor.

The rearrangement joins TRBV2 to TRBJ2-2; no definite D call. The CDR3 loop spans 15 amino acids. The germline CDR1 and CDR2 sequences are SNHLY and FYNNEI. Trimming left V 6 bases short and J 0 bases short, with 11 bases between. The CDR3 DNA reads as TGTGCCAGCAGCACACAGAACCCGAACACCGGGGAGCTGTTTTTT. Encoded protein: CASSTQNPNTGELFF.

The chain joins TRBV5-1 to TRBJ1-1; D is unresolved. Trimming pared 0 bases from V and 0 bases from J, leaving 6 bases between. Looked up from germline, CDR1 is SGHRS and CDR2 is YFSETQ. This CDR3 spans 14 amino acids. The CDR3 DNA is TGCGCCAGCAGCTTGGGGCCTTTGAACACTGAAGCTTTCTTT. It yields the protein CASSLGPLNTEAFF.

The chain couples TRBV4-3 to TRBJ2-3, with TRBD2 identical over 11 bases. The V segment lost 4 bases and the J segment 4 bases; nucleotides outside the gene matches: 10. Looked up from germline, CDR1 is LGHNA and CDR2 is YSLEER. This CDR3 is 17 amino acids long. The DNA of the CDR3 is TGCGCCAGCAGCCGCGGTTTAGCGGGGGGGCGGGCAGATACGCAGTATTTT. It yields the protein CASSRGLAGGRADTQYF.

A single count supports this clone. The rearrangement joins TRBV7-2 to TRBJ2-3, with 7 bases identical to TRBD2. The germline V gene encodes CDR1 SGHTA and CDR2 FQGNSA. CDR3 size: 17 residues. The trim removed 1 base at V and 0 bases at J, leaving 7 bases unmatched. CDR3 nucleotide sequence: TGTGCCAGCAGCTTAGTGTGGGGGGGGGATAGCACAGATACGCAGTATTTT. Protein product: CASSLVWGGDSTDTQYF.

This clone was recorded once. The CDR3 protein is CASSQAPGTSIYEQYF. Written as DNA, the CDR3 is TGCGCCAGCAGCCAAGCCCCCGGGACTAGTATCTACGAGCAGTACTTC. This sequence joins TRBV4-3 and TRBJ2-7, with 8 bases matching TRBD2. The CDR3 extends over 16 amino acids. The V gene end was trimmed by 1 base and the J gene end by 3 bases; junction bases not matched to a gene: 8. In germline, CDR1 is LGHNA, CDR2 YSLEER.

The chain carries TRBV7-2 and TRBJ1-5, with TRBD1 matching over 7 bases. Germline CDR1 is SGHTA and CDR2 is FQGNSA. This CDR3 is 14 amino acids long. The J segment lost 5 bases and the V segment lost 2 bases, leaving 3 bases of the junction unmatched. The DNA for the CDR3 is TGTGCCAGCAGCTTAAGCAGGGGGGATCAGCCCCAGCATTTT. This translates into CASSLSRGDQPQHF.

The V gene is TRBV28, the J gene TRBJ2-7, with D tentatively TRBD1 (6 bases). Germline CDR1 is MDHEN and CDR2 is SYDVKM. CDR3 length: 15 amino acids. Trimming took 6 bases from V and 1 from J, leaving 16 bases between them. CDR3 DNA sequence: TGTGCCAGCAGAAGACAGGATCAGCAGTCCTACGAGCAGTACTTC. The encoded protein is CASRRQDQQSYEQYF.

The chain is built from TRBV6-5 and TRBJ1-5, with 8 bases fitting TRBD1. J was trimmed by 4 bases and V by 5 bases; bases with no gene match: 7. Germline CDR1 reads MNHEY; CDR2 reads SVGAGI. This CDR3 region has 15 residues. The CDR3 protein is CASSPTGGKNQPQHF. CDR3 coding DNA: TGTGCCAGCAGTCCTACAGGGGGTAAGAATCAGCCCCAGCATTTT.

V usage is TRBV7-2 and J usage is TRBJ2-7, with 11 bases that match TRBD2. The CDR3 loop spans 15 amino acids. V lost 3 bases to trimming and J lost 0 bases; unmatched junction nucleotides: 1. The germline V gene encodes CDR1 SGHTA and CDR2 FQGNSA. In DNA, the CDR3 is TGTGCCAGCAGCTTTACTAGCGGGAGCTCCTACGAGCAGTACTTC. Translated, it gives CASSFTSGSSYEQYF.

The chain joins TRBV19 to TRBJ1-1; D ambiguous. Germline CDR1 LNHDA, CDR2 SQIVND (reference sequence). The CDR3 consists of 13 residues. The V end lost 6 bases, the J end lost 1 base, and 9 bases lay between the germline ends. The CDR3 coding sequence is TGTGCCAGTAGCTTAAATAAGAACACTGAAGCTTTCTTT. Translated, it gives CASSLNKNTEAFF.

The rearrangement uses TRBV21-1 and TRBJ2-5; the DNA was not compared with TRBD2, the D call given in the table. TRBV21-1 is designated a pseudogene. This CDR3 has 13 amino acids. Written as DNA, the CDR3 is TGTGCCAGTCCCCCTAGGTTCCGAGAGACCCAGTACTTC. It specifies CASPPRFRETQYF.

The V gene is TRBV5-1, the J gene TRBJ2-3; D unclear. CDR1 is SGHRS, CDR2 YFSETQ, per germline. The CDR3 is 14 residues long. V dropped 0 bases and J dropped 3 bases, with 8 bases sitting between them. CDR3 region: CASSLATVTDTQYF. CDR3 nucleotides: TGCGCCAGCAGCTTGGCCACAGTTACAGATACGCAGTATTTT.

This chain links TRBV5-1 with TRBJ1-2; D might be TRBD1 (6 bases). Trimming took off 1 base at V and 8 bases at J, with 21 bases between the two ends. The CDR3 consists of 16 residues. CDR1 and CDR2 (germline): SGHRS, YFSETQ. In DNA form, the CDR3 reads TGCGCCAGCAGCTTGTCCAGCTTCAGGGGCGCTGAGGGCTACACCTTC. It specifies CASSLSSFRGAEGYTF.

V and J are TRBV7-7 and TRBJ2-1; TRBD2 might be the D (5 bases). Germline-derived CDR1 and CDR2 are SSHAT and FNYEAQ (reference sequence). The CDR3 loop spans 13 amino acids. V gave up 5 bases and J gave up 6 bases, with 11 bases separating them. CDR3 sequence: CASSLDRGNEQFF. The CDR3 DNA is TGTGCCAGCAGCCTGGACCGGGGCAATGAGCAGTTCTTC. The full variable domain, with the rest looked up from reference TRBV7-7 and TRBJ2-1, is GAGVSQSPRYKVTKRGQDVTLRCDPISSHATLYWYQQALGQGPEFLTYFNYEAQPDKSGLPSDRFSAERPEGSISTLTIQRTEQRDSAMYRCASSLDRGNEQFFGPGTRLTVL.

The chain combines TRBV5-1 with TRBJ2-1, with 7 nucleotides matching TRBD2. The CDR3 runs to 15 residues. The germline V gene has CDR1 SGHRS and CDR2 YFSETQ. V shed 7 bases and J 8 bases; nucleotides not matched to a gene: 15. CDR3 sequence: CASGAGERGRDEQFF. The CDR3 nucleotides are TGCGCCAGCGGCGCCGGGGAGCGGGGCAGAGATGAGCAGTTCTTC.

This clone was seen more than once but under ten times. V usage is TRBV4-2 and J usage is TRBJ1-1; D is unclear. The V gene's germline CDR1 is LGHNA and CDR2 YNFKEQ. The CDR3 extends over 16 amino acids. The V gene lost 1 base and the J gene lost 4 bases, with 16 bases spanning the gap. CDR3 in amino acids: CASSQGSTIGSTEAFF. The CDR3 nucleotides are TGTGCCAGCAGCCAAGGCTCCACTATTGGCAGCACTGAAGCTTTCTTT.

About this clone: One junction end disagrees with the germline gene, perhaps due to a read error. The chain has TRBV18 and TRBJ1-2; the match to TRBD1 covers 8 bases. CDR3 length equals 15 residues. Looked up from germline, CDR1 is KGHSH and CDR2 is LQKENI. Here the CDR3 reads CASSPPGQGLYGYTF. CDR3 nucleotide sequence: TGTGCCAGCTCGCCACCCGGACAGGGTCTATATGGCTACACCTTC.

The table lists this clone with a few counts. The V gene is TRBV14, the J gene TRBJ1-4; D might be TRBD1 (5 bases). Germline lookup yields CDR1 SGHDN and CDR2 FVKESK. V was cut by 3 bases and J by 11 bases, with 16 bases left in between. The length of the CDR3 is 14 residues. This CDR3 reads CASSHRRASQKLFF. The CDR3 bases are TGTGCCAGCAGCCACCGCAGGGCCTCGCAGAAACTGTTTTTT.

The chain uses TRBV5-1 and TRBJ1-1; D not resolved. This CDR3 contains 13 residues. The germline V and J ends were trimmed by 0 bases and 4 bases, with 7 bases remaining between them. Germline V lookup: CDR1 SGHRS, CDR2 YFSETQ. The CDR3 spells CASSLEWATEAFF. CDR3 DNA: TGCGCCAGCAGCTTGGAGTGGGCCACTGAAGCTTTCTTT. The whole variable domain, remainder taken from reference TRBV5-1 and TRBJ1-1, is KAGVTQTPRYLIKTRGQQVTLSCSPISGHRSVSWYQQTPGQGLQFLFEYFSETQRNKGNFPGRFSGRQFSNSRSEMNVSTLELGDSALYLCASSLEWATEAFFGQGTRLTVV.

The CDR3 DNA follows: TGCAGCGTGCGTATTGGGGCCGTCCAAGAGACCCAGTACTTC. This sequence encodes CSVRIGAVQETQYF. The V call is TRBV29-1, the J call TRBJ2-5, with D maybe TRBD1 (5 bases). Per germline, CDR1 SQVTM and CDR2 ANQGSEA. This CDR3 has 14 residues. V was cut by 6 bases and J by 1 base, with 15 bases left in between.

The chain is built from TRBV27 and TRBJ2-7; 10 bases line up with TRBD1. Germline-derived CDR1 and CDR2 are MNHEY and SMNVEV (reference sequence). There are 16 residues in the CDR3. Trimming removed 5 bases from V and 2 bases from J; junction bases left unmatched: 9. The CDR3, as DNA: TGTGCCAGCAGTCCCCTCGCTGGACAGGGGGCCTACGAGCAGTACTTC. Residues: CASSPLAGQGAYEQYF.

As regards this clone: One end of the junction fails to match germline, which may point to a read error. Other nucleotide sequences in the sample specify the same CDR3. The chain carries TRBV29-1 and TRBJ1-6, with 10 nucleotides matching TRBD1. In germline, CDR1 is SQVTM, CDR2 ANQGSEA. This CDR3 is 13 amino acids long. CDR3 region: CSVGQGGNSPLHF. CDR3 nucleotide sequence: TGCAGCGTCGGACAGGGGGGAAATTCCCCCCTCCACTTT. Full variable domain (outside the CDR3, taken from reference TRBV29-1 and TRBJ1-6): SAVISQKPSRDICQRGTSLTIQCQVDSQVTMMFWYRQQPGQSLTLIATANQGSEATYESGFVIDKFPISRPNLTFSTLTVSNMSPEDSSIYLCSVGQGGNSPLHFGNGTRLTVT.